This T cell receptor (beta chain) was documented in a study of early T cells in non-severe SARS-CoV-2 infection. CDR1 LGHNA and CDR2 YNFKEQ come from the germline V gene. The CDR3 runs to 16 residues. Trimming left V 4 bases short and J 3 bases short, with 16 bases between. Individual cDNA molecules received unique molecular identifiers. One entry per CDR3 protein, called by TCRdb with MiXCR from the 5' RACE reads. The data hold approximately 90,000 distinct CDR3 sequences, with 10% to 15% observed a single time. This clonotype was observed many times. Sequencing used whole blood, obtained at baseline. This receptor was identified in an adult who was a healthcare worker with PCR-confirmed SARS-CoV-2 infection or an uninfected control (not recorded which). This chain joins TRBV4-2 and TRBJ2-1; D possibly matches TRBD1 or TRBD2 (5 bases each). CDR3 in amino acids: CASSRGSEFIYNEQFF. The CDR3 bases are TGTGCCAGCAGCCGGGGGAGTGAGTTTATCTACAATGAGCAGTTCTTC.